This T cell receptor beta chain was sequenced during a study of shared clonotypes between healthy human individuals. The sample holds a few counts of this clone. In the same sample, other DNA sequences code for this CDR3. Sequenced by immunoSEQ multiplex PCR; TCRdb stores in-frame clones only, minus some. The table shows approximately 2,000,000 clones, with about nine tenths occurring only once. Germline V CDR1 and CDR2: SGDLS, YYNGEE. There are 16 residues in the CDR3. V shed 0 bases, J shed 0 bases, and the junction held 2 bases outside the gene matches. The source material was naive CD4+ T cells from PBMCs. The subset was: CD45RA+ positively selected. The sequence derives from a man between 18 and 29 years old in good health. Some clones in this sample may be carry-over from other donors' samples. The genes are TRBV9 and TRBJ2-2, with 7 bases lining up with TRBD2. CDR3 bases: TGTGCCAGCAGCGTAGGTCTAGCGGCGAACACCGGGGAGCTGTTTTTT. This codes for CASSVGLAANTGELFF.